This T cell receptor beta chain was found in a study of T cell repertoires in cytomegalovirus infection. The overall study: Recently described HLA-C-restricted plus well-studied HLA-B-restricted CMV epitopes were used. Both CMV infection and a matching HLA type were indicated by public TCR beta signatures.

TCRdb itself ran the reads through MiXCR, one entry per CDR3 protein. The data hold 140,000 to 150,000 distinct CDR3 sequences, with over 25% observed a single time. Notes on this clonotype: Its cognate antigen is unknown.

This clonotype originated in a human donor in good health (CMV status not recorded). Some clones in this sample may be carry-over from other donors' samples. The sample was CD8+ T cells from cultured PBMCs, taken from culture after CMV antigen stimulation.

The chain's CDR3 is CASSPLRSYEQYF. In nucleotides, the CDR3 is TGTGCCAGCAGTCCCTTAAGGAGCTACGAGCAGTACTTC. V is TRBV12-3 or TRBV12-4 and J is TRBJ2-7; no clear D. Trimming left V 5 bases short and J 3 bases short, with 11 bases between. The CDR3 spans 13 residues.